The present T cell receptor (beta chain) was sequenced within a study of cytomegalovirus exposure and HLA in healthy donors. About the study: Around 80 million unique TCR sequences came from HLA-typed donors in an early release. Whole-study findings and limits: In vitro data verified a few CMV-associated chains as specific for CMV antigens. Clonal expansion was found to be greater in HLA-associated TCR beta chains than in equally common others in a later analysis.

PCR was performed using 60 Vbeta and 13 Jbeta primers. Clones were read by immunoSEQ multiplex PCR, and TCRdb kept only the in-frame ones, dropping some. Of 150,000 to 200,000 clones in the sample, approximately 80% were seen once. In this sample, this clone turned up a few times. The antigen is not known. The clonotype was recovered from a woman aged 18-30 years in good health and CMV-seropositive. The sequencing sample was made of PBMCs.

CDR3 amino acids: CASSPPSVIEQFF. CDR3 in DNA: TGTGCCAGCTCACCACCGTCGGTGATTGAGCAGTTCTTC. The rearrangement links TRBV18 to TRBJ2-1; D gene uncertain. The CDR3 runs to 13 residues. The V and J ends lost 0 bases and 9 bases respectively, with 9 bases between them. From germline, CDR1 is KGHSH and CDR2 LQKENI.